The 14 T cell receptor beta chains below all came from one sample that was sequenced in a study of OX40 agonist ivuxolimab in advanced cancers. Sequencing used immunoSEQ multiplex PCR; TCRdb keeps in-frame clones, though not all of them. The table includes roughly 110,000 clones, approximately 90% detected once. The specimen comprised CD4+ or CD8+ T cells sorted from blood, sampled in a trial of the OX40 agonist ivuxolimab. The origin of the receptors is an adult with an advanced solid tumor such as melanoma, head and neck, liver or kidney cancer.

The V gene is TRBV11-2, the J gene TRBJ2-7; 8 bases align to TRBD1. Unmatched junction bases numbered 9, after V lost 5 bases and J lost 6 bases. This CDR3 has 14 amino acids. Germline lookup yields CDR1 SGHAT and CDR2 FQNNGV. The CDR3 region has the DNA TGTGCCAGCAGCCAACGGGACAGGCGGGCCGAGCAGTACTTC. Protein: CASSQRDRRAEQYF.

The V and J genes are TRBV9 and TRBJ2-5; 9 bases are shared with TRBD1. Per the germline V gene, CDR1 is SGDLS and CDR2 is YYNGEE. V dropped 4 bases and J dropped 4; count of bases not matched to a gene: 5. This CDR3 comprises 14 residues. CDR3 sequence: CASSPTGGRETQYF. Here the CDR3 DNA reads TGTGCCAGCAGCCCGACAGGGGGGAGAGAGACCCAGTACTTC.

The V call is TRBV29-1, the J call TRBJ1-1; the D gene is possibly TRBD1 (6 bases). Germline lookup yields CDR1 SQVTM and CDR2 ANQGSEA. Trimming removed 7 bases at V and 3 bases at J, with 9 bases between. The CDR3 runs to 11 residues. In nucleotides, the CDR3 is TGCAGCGCAACAGGGTACACTGAAGCTTTCTTT. Translating gives CSATGYTEAFF.

This chain links TRBV9 with TRBJ1-2; 12 bases are shared with TRBD1. This CDR3 is 17 amino acids long. Germline V gene lookup returns CDR1 SGDLS and CDR2 YYNGEE. Losses at the gene ends were 2 bases for V and 7 bases for J; bases not matched to a gene: 12. As DNA, the CDR3 is TGTGCCAGCAGCGTGGCCGGGACAGGGGGCGCCTACGGTGGCTACACCTTC. Translation gives CASSVAGTGGAYGGYTF.

Only a few counts were recorded for this clone. The V gene is TRBV4-1, the J gene TRBJ2-3, with D tentatively TRBD1 or TRBD2 (5 bases each). The CDR3 runs to 14 residues. Looked up from germline, CDR1 is MGHRA and CDR2 is YSYEKL. V shed 0 bases and J shed 9 bases, with 13 bases lying between them. The CDR3 protein is CASSQESLGATQYF. CDR3 nucleotides: TGCGCCAGCAGCCAAGAGTCGCTCGGGGCGACGCAGTATTTT.

This clone was recorded a few times. V gene TRBV5-1 combines with J gene TRBJ2-2; tentative D call: TRBD2 (6 bases). V dropped 4 bases and J dropped 2 bases, with 9 bases sitting between them. The CDR3 extends over 14 amino acids. Per germline, CDR1 SGHRS and CDR2 YFSETQ. CDR3 sequence reads: CASSELANTGELFF. In DNA form, the CDR3 reads TGCGCCAGCAGCGAACTAGCCAACACCGGGGAGCTGTTTTTT. Drawing the rest from reference TRBV5-1 and TRBJ2-2, the complete variable domain is KAGVTQTPRYLIKTRGQQVTLSCSPISGHRSVSWYQQTPGQGLQFLFEYFSETQRNKGNFPGRFSGRQFSNSRSEMNVSTLELGDSALYLCASSELANTGELFFGEGSRLTVL.

This chain links TRBV19 with TRBJ2-2; 7 bases agree with TRBD1. The CDR3 spans 17 residues. J gave up 4 bases and V 8 bases, and 16 bases lay outside the gene matches. Per the germline V gene, CDR1 is LNHDA and CDR2 is SQIVND (reference sequence). The CDR3 region is CASSNRGSTPLTGELFF. CDR3 DNA: TGTGCCAGTTCAAACAGGGGCTCCACCCCACTCACCGGGGAGCTGTTTTTT. Together with reference TRBV19 and TRBJ2-2, the CDR3 gives the full variable domain: DGGITQSPKYLFRKEGQNVTLSCEQNLNHDAMYWYRQDPGQGLRLIYYSQIVNDFQKGDIAEGYSVSREKKESFPLTVTSAQKNPTAFYLCASSNRGSTPLTGELFFGEGSRLTVL.

This clone was counted once. Additional DNA sequences in this sample encode the identical CDR3. The chain joins TRBV15 to TRBJ1-2; TRBD1 aligns across 8 bases. CDR3 length equals 15 residues. V dropped 3 bases and J dropped 5; count of bases not matched to a gene: 8. CDR1 LNHNV and CDR2 YYDKDF come from the germline V gene (reference sequence). Here the CDR3 DNA reads TGTGCCACCAGCAGGGGACAGGTCTGGAATTATGGCTACACCTTC. Translation: CATSRGQVWNYGYTF.

The chain employs TRBV7-8 and TRBJ1-5; D unclear. The CDR3 spans 15 residues. Trimming took 2 bases from V and 2 from J, leaving 10 bases between them. The germline gives CDR1 SGHVS, CDR2 FQNEAQ. CDR3 residues: CASSLRRAGNQPQHF. CDR3 coding DNA: TGTGCCAGCAGCTTACGGAGGGCAGGCAATCAGCCCCAGCATTTT.

The chain uses TRBV28 and TRBJ1-2; D is undetermined. Trimming pared 4 bases from V and 2 bases from J, leaving 8 bases between. The germline gives CDR1 MDHEN, CDR2 SYDVKM. The CDR3 spans 13 residues. CDR3 region: CASSSSSNYGYTF. The DNA of the CDR3 is TGTGCCAGCAGTTCCAGTTCGAACTATGGCTACACCTTC.

V is TRBV27 and J is TRBJ1-1; 7 nucleotides line up with TRBD1. J gave up 4 bases and V 5 bases, and 7 bases lay outside the gene matches. Germline V lookup: CDR1 MNHEY, CDR2 SMNVEV (reference sequence). This CDR3 comprises 14 residues. The CDR3 here is CASSDRRGSTEAFF. CDR3 sequence (DNA): TGTGCCAGCAGTGACCGCAGGGGGAGCACTGAAGCTTTCTTT.

For this clone: The same CDR3 can be traced to other DNA sequences in this sample. The chain joins TRBV15 to TRBJ2-5; TRBD2 matches at 7 bases. The trim removed 0 bases at V and 2 bases at J, leaving 3 bases unmatched. Germline CDR1 is LNHNV and CDR2 is YYDKDF (reference sequence). The CDR3 has 15 amino acids. CDR3 protein: CATSRDLGGQETQYF. The CDR3 bases are TGTGCCACCAGCAGAGATCTCGGGGGGCAAGAGACCCAGTACTTC.

The J gene is TRBJ2-2, the V gene TRBV12-5, with D hard to call. V was pared by 2 bases and J by 0 bases, with 4 bases between. The germline gives CDR1 LGHNT, CDR2 FRNRAP. The CDR3 runs to 14 residues. The DNA for the CDR3 is TGTGCTAGTGGTTTGAAGGCGAACACCGGGGAGCTGTTTTTT. It yields the protein CASGLKANTGELFF.

The V gene is TRBV25-1, the J gene TRBJ2-1, with TRBD1 matching 11 bases. V lost 2 bases, J lost 6 bases, and 3 bases stayed unmatched. Looked up from germline, CDR1 is MGHDK and CDR2 is SYGVNS. This CDR3 has 15 residues. The chain's CDR3 is CASSEPGTGGNEQFF. The DNA of the CDR3 is TGTGCCAGCAGTGAACCCGGGACAGGGGGCAATGAGCAGTTCTTC.